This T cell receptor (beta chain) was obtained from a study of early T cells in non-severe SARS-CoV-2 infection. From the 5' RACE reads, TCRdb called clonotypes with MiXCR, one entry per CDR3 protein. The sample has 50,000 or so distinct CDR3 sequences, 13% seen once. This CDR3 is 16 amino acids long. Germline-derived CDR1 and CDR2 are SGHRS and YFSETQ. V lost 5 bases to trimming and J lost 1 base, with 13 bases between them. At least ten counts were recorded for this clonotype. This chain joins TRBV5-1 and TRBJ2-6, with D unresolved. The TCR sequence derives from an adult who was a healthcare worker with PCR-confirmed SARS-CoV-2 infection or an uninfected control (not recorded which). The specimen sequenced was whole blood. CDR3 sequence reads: CASRAWEGSGANVLTF. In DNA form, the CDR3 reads TGCGCCAGCAGAGCTTGGGAAGGATCTGGGGCCAACGTCCTGACTTTC.